This TCR beta chain was identified during a study of TIL therapy for anti-PD-1-resistant metastatic lung cancer. Background on the study: Patients had a median age of 54 years (range about 35-80). Tumors carried a median approximately 1.6 non-synonymous mutations per megabase.

Sequencing used immunoSEQ v3. Sequenced by immunoSEQ multiplex PCR; TCRdb stores in-frame clones only, minus some. The sample consists of tens of thousands of clones, under 75% of them appearing once. The length of the CDR3 is 16 residues. The ends lost 2 bases at V and 5 bases at J; junction bases unmatched: 9. CDR1 is GTSNPN and CDR2 is SVGIG in the germline V gene (reference sequence). The time point: pre-treatment sample, taken before nivolumab and TIL therapy. Enrollment ran from October 2017 to early 2020. This sample comprised blood, obtained at baseline. This TCR came from a person aged 25-85 years with non-small cell lung cancer. The V call is TRBV30, the J call TRBJ2-3; TRBD2 aligns across 11 bases. This chain's CDR3 is CAWSTGTSGGRDTQYF. In DNA, the CDR3 is TGTGCCTGGAGTACCGGGACTAGCGGCGGGAGAGATACGCAGTATTTT.